Given below is one T cell receptor beta chain in context. Its target is unknown. CDR1 is LGHNT and CDR2 is FRNRAP in the germline V gene. The CDR3 length is 14 residues. J lost 5 bases, V lost 7 bases, and 9 bases had no gene match. This sample was included in a study of shared clonotypes between healthy human individuals. Overall study results and limits: The small donor group covered limited genetic and exposure diversity. The naive CD4 repertoires of a handful of donors were compared, and around 5% of clonotypes were shared.

An approximately 220 ng quantity of DNA, tens of thousands of T cell genomes, went into the sorted-subset replicate PCRs. Assay used: immunoSEQ multiplex PCR; TCRdb lists only in-frame clones, some missing. The table shows 2,100,000 or so clones, with 90% to 96% occurring only once. The sequence was obtained from a man between 18 and 35 years old in good health. The sample comprised naive CD4+ T cells sorted from blood. As to subset: CD45RA+ positively selected. The V gene is TRBV12-5, the J gene TRBJ2-5; 8 bases are a match to TRBD1. The CDR3 is CASVISGGGETQYF. DNA of the CDR3: TGTGCTAGTGTAATTTCAGGGGGCGGGGAGACCCAGTACTTC.